This T cell receptor (beta chain) was captured in a study of blood T cell repertoires in COVID-19. Across the study: Sources were T cells, B-cell-depleted T cells, or PBMCs; the material itself was cDNA or gDNA.

Germline CDR1 and CDR2: SQVTM and ANQGSEA. The CDR3 has 14 amino acids. The ends were cut back, 6 bases at V and 5 bases at J, with 19 bases in the middle. Methods used by the authors: Using reference gene primer amplification, nucleated cell counts were estimated. Clones were read by immunoSEQ multiplex PCR, and TCRdb kept only the in-frame ones, dropping some. The V and J calls and the clone size are those of that table, but D and trimming were determined from the DNA. The sample shows some 110,000 clones, 80% to 85% of them seen only once. The sample comprised peripheral blood. The genes are TRBV29-1 and TRBJ1-1, with a possible D match to TRBD1 (6 bases). The source is a man aged 65 to 79 with acute or convalescent COVID-19. The CDR3 here is CSVSTGLVGTEAFF. The CDR3 DNA reads as TGCAGCGTATCGACAGGTCTGGTGGGGACTGAAGCTTTCTTT.